The entry that follows covers one TCR beta chain sequence. Its antigen is currently not known. Base-call qualities are not available, and no considerably larger clone is one nucleotide away. The data were obtained in a study of blood T cell repertoires in COVID-19 (dated by TCRdb to the early 2020s). About the study as a whole: Samples from collaborators originated in the United States, Italy and Spain and spanned both the acute and convalescent phases of COVID-19. The material from the prospective study consisted of cDNA or gDNA derived from T cells, B-cell-depleted T cells, or PBMCs. The dataset comprised deeply sampled blood TCRbeta repertoires from subjects exposed to, actively infected with, or recovered from COVID-19. The repertoires were released in a freely available public database meant as a resource for research on the immune response to SARS-CoV-2. Samples were obtained from the ongoing ImmuneRACE study (first 160 participants) and from about 1,300 subjects provided by 6 global collaborators. Nearly every sample came with metadata listing a de-identified subject ID, COVID-19 status, age in years and sex. Where available, HLA class I and class II types were obtained from metadata supplied by the sample provider rather than from assay-based typing. The paper as a whole reports these results and caveats: The quantity of clinical and demographic metadata differed by source and by participant and was supplied without curation.

The collaborating institutions used their own protocols to collect whole blood in K2EDTA tubes. Collaborator samples were shipped for TCRbeta analysis as frozen whole blood, isolated PBMCs, or DNA extracted from either sample type. Spanning cysteine to phenylalanine, the CDR3 consists of 13 amino acids. Solely the CDR3 DNA is kept, with 39 bases framed from the first base. From the germline V gene (reference sequence), CDR1 is MNHNY and CDR2 is SVGAGI. V is pruned by 7 bases and J by 7 bases, leaving 9 bases of the junction without a gene match. TCRbeta CDR3 regions were amplified from genomic DNA by means of the immunoSEQ Assay, a bias-controlled multiplex PCR. The authors' analysis ran thus. The number of nucleated cells in each sample was estimated by amplification of reference gene primers within the assay. To quantify the absolute abundance of each unique TCRbeta CDR3 rearrangement, sequence reads were collapsed and filtered. Productive Simpson clonality was computed per sample as the square root of Simpson's diversity index over productive rearrangements. The immuneACCESS repertoire file appears here via TCRdb, limited to in-frame rearrangements. These files lack a portion of the clones; in checked studies, under half of the deficit traces to unresolved V genes, and the cause of the others is not known. V, J and clone size are taken as reported in that table, and D and trimming were inferred from the DNA itself. The sample profile shows approximately 130,000 clones; roughly four fifths of them were found once. The ten largest clones take up 11% of the sample.

This chain joins TRBV6-6 to TRBJ1-1; 7 central bases correspond to TRBD1. The TCR was taken from a human donor in a cohort sampled during active COVID-19. Sample: peripheral blood. The CDR3 region reads CASTSGQSVEAFF. In nucleotides, the sequence is TGTGCCAGCACCTCGGGACAGTCTGTTGAAGCTTTCTTT.